This T cell receptor (beta chain) comes out of a study of vaccination effects on CD4 cells after COVID-19. Study-wide results and limits: Convalescent patients were few in the study, and early post-infection timepoints were absent.

In germline, CDR1 is MDHEN, CDR2 SYDVKM. CDR3 length: 15 amino acids. V gave up 8 bases and J gave up 7 bases, with 21 bases separating them. In the ViraFEST assay, antigen-specific CD4+ clonotypes were identified by expansion after peptide-pool stimulation. CD4+ T cells were isolated after about nine days of culture. Nucleocapsid antibody tests were negative, and the vaccine recipients had no prior SARS-CoV-2 infection. A word on this clone: What it binds is unknown.

Assay used: immunoSEQ multiplex PCR; TCRdb lists only in-frame clones, some missing. The sample has 30,000 to 40,000 clones; under 75% are singletons. This specimen was CD4+ T cells from PBMCs cultured with SARS-CoV-2 spike peptides, taken before COVID-19 vaccination. This chain uses TRBV28 with TRBJ1-5; D might be TRBD1 (5 bases). This TCR came from a human donor who received a COVID-19 vaccine. The CDR3: CASGTYWGPPQPQHF. The DNA of the CDR3 is TGTGCCAGCGGAACTTACTGGGGACCCCCACAGCCCCAGCATTTT.